The rows below give T cell receptor beta chains drawn from one sample of a study of CD8 T cells in ankylosing spondylitis. MiXCR was run by TCRdb on the 5' RACE reads, yielding one entry per CDR3 protein. The table shows approximately 550,000 distinct CDR3 sequences, with more than 9.5% occurring only once. The material sequenced was blood, either unsorted or a sorted T cell fraction (not recorded which). These receptors all come from a male donor with ankylosing spondylitis. CDR3s include the opening cysteine and the closing phenylalanine or tryptophan. Each record gives: J gene, D gene, V gene, clone size, CDR3 protein, CDR3 DNA. The D gene is left open where the match is weak. Size is stated for part of the rows, as once, few or many counts, or as a class when the clone is expanded.

J: TRBJ2-2; D: NA; V: TRBV7-2; size: many; CDR3: CASSGRANTGELFF; DNA: TGTGCCAGCAGCGGCCGTGCGAACACCGGGGAGCTGTTTTTT
J: TRBJ1-5; D: NA; V: TRBV11-2; size: NA; CDR3: CASSLEPDSRQPQHF; DNA: TGTGCCAGCAGCTTAGAACCCGACAGCAGACAGCCCCAGCATTTT
J: TRBJ2-1; D: NA; V: TRBV20-1; size: NA; CDR3: CSARTGTVYNEQFF; DNA: TGCAGTGCTCGGACCGGGACTGTATACAATGAGCAGTTCTTC
J: TRBJ2-5; D: TRBD1; V: TRBV20-1; size: NA; CDR3: CSAPPRDRGRVTQYF; DNA: TGCAGTGCGCCCCCCCGGGACAGGGGGCGGGTGACCCAGTACTTC
J: TRBJ1-2; D: TRBD1; V: TRBV29-1; size: few; CDR3: CSVEPGGYGYTF; DNA: TGCAGCGTTGAACCAGGGGGCTATGGCTACACCTTC
J: TRBJ2-1; D: TRBD1; V: TRBV12-3/TRBV12-4; size: many; CDR3: CASSPDRGPYNEQFF; DNA: TGTGCCAGCAGCCCGGACAGGGGACCCTACAATGAGCAGTTCTTC
J: TRBJ2-3; D: NA; V: TRBV6-2/TRBV6-3; size: few; CDR3: CASSKDWPDTQYF; DNA: TGTGCCAGCAGCAAGGACTGGCCAGATACGCAGTATTTT
J: TRBJ2-2; D: NA; V: TRBV12-3/TRBV12-4; size: many; CDR3: CASSTLGPANTGELFF; DNA: TGTGCCAGCTCCACGTTGGGGCCCGCGAACACCGGGGAGCTGTTTTTT
J: TRBJ1-3; D: NA; V: TRBV5-6; size: NA; CDR3: CASSFRTATSGNTIYF; DNA: TGTGCCAGCAGCTTTCGAACAGCTACCTCTGGAAACACCATATATTTT
J: TRBJ2-5; D: NA; V: TRBV7-2; size: NA; CDR3: CASSLAPFSETQYF; DNA: TGTGCCAGCAGCTTAGCGCCGTTCTCGGAGACCCAGTACTTC
J: TRBJ2-7; D: NA; V: TRBV5-1; size: few; CDR3: CASSLGSIGTFQYEQYF; DNA: TGCGCCAGCAGCTTGGGGTCAATCGGGACATTCCAATACGAGCAGTACTTC
J: TRBJ2-7; D: NA; V: TRBV7-9; size: NA; CDR3: CASSYPTSSYEQYF; DNA: TGTGCCAGCAGCTACCCGACTAGCTCCTACGAGCAGTACTTC
J: TRBJ2-5; D: NA; V: TRBV24-1; size: NA; CDR3: CATRERSRDIIQETQYF; DNA: TGTGCCACCAGAGAGCGGTCCCGGGACATAATACAAGAGACCCAGTACTTC
J: TRBJ2-5; D: TRBD2; V: TRBV20-1; size: few; CDR3: CSALTSEETQYF; DNA: TGCAGTGCTCTGACTAGCGAGGAGACCCAGTACTTC
J: TRBJ2-1; D: NA; V: TRBV10-3; size: NA; CDR3: CAITPNPYNEQFF; DNA: TGTGCCATCACGCCGAATCCCTACAATGAGCAGTTCTTC
J: TRBJ1-4; D: NA; V: TRBV15; size: NA; CDR3: CATRRVAGSNEKLFF; DNA: TGTGCCACCAGGAGAGTCGCAGGGTCTAATGAAAAACTGTTTTTT
J: TRBJ1-3; D: NA; V: TRBV12-3/TRBV12-4; size: many; CDR3: CASSPGVSGNTIYF; DNA: TGTGCCAGCAGCCCTGGAGTTTCTGGAAACACCATATATTTT
J: TRBJ1-5; D: NA; V: TRBV15; size: few; CDR3: CATSRDGQLYNQPQHF; DNA: TGTGCCACCAGCAGAGATGGACAGCTCTACAATCAGCCCCAGCATTTT
J: TRBJ2-1; D: NA; V: TRBV7-7; size: NA; CDR3: CASSLGSALYNEQFF; DNA: TGTGCCAGCAGCTTAGGGAGCGCACTCTACAATGAGCAGTTCTTC
J: TRBJ2-7; D: TRBD2; V: TRBV7-9; size: many; CDR3: CASSFGRGYEQYF; DNA: TGTGCCAGCAGCTTCGGGAGGGGATACGAGCAGTACTTC
J: TRBJ2-1; D: NA; V: TRBV4-2; size: few; CDR3: CASSQDLGANNEQFF; DNA: TGTGCCAGCAGCCAAGATTTGGGGGCCAACAATGAGCAGTTCTTC
J: TRBJ2-3; D: TRBD1; V: TRBV5-1; size: NA; CDR3: CASSLGGQGRTDTQYF; DNA: TGCGCCAGCAGCTTGGGAGGACAGGGGCGAACAGATACGCAGTATTTT
J: TRBJ2-5; D: NA; V: TRBV20-1; size: NA; CDR3: CSARDGGWQETQYF; DNA: TGCAGTGCTAGAGATGGGGGTTGGCAAGAGACCCAGTACTTC
J: TRBJ1-6; D: NA; V: TRBV7-2; size: NA; CDR3: CASSLGFRDSPLHF; DNA: TGTGCCAGCAGCTTAGGGTTCAGAGATTCACCCCTCCACTTT
J: TRBJ1-5; D: NA; V: TRBV5-6; size: many; CDR3: CASSLGGPRSDQPQHF; DNA: TGTGCCAGCAGCTTGGGCGGGCCGCGCAGCGATCAGCCCCAGCATTTT
J: TRBJ1-5; D: NA; V: TRBV12-3/TRBV12-4; size: few; CDR3: CASSFNNVDQPQHF; DNA: TGTGCCAGCAGTTTTAATAATGTGGATCAGCCCCAGCATTTT
J: TRBJ1-6; D: NA; V: TRBV20-1; size: NA; CDR3: CSAEGDPNSPLHF; DNA: TGCAGTGCTGAGGGGGACCCAAATTCACCCCTCCACTTT
J: TRBJ2-5; D: NA; V: TRBV7-6; size: NA; CDR3: CASSLARGGLETQYF; DNA: TGTGCCAGCAGCTTAGCGCGTGGAGGGTTGGAGACCCAGTACTTC
J: TRBJ1-1; D: NA; V: TRBV10-3; size: once; CDR3: CAISELRNTEAFF; DNA: TGTGCCATCAGTGAACTGAGGAACACTGAAGCTTTCTTT
J: TRBJ2-1; D: TRBD1; V: TRBV24-1; size: NA; CDR3: CATSDRQGWDEQFF; DNA: TGTGCCACCAGTGATCGACAGGGGTGGGATGAGCAGTTCTTC
J: TRBJ2-5; D: TRBD1; V: TRBV20-1; size: NA; CDR3: CSAPSAGGETQYF; DNA: TGCAGTGCTCCCTCGGCAGGGGGAGAGACCCAGTACTTC
J: TRBJ2-7; D: TRBD1; V: TRBV29-1; size: NA; CDR3: CSVGTGGSEGQYF; DNA: TGCAGCGTTGGGACAGGGGGTTCGGAGGGGCAGTACTTC
J: TRBJ2-1; D: NA; V: TRBV6-4; size: NA; CDR3: CASSERGAQFF; DNA: TGTGCCAGCAGTGAACGGGGGGCGCAGTTCTTC
J: TRBJ2-3; D: NA; V: TRBV7-8; size: many; CDR3: CASSPSGRSTDTQYF; DNA: TGTGCCAGCAGCCCTTCAGGGAGGAGCACAGATACGCAGTATTTT
J: TRBJ2-5; D: NA; V: TRBV11-2; size: NA; CDR3: CASSLAFTQDWETQYF; DNA: TGTGCCAGCAGCTTAGCTTTCACTCAGGATTGGGAGACCCAGTACTTC
J: TRBJ1-6; D: TRBD1; V: TRBV20-1; size: NA; CDR3: CSARDERTGGFPLHF; DNA: TGCAGTGCTAGAGATGAGAGGACAGGGGGCTTTCCCCTCCACTTT
J: TRBJ1-4; D: NA; V: TRBV20-1; size: few; CDR3: CSAALQGEKLFF; DNA: TGCAGTGCAGCTTTGCAGGGGGAAAAACTGTTTTTT
J: TRBJ2-3; D: TRBD1; V: TRBV9; size: few; CDR3: CASSVEYRGLTDTQYF; DNA: TGTGCCAGCAGCGTAGAGTACAGGGGTTTAACAGATACGCAGTATTTT
J: TRBJ2-1; D: TRBD2; V: TRBV19; size: NA; CDR3: CASSIGTLAGAFYNEQFF; DNA: TGTGCCAGTAGTATAGGAACTTTAGCGGGAGCTTTTTACAATGAGCAGTTCTTC
J: TRBJ2-5; D: NA; V: TRBV10-3; size: few; CDR3: CAISESLATDAETQYF; DNA: TGTGCCATCAGTGAGTCTTTAGCCACTGATGCAGAGACCCAGTACTTC
J: TRBJ1-1; D: NA; V: TRBV3-1; size: few; CDR3: CASSQDSRAEAFF; DNA: TGTGCCAGCAGCCAAGATTCCCGGGCGGAAGCTTTCTTT
J: TRBJ2-2; D: NA; V: TRBV5-1; size: many; CDR3: CASSLVVGTGELFF; DNA: TGCGCCAGCAGCTTAGTAGTTGGCACCGGGGAGCTGTTTTTT